This T cell receptor (beta chain) comes out of a study of regulatory T cells in long-lasting Graves disease. Study conclusions and caveats: When disease was persistent, TRBV28, TRBJ1-2 and TRBJ2-5 were the favored segments.

Described time point: newly diagnosed GD, antithyroid drugs for less than 3 months. The authors made the TCR library using RNA they extracted from PBMCs. Assembly of TCR beta libraries relied on iRepertoire HTBI primers together with Arm-PCR of CDR3 regions. TCRdb re-called the multiplex PCR reads through MiXCR, storing one row per CDR3 protein. The sample has some 450,000 distinct CDR3 sequences, 15% to 20% seen once; the top ten hold roughly 10%. V lost 3 bases, J lost 7 bases, and 10 bases lay in between. This CDR3 is built from 13 residues. Germline V CDR1 and CDR2: SGHTA, FQGNSA. This clonotype was found a few times. Its antigen is undetermined. These records were also assigned to another study, of T cells in Graves' hyperthyroidism and ophthalmopathy.

This TCR derives from a woman aged 25 to 39 with Graves disease. The sequences come from peripheral blood mononuclear cells (PBMCs), collected at new diagnosis, from a patient treated with antithyroid drugs. The chain recombines TRBV7-2 with TRBJ1-5; D is perhaps TRBD1 (5 bases). The CDR3 protein is CASSLDKGQPQHF. In DNA, the CDR3 is TGTGCCAGCAGCTTGGACAAGGGGCAGCCCCAGCATTTT.